Following are 22 T cell receptor beta chains from one sample sequenced in a study of T cells after posttransplantation cyclophosphamide. Clones were read by immunoSEQ multiplex PCR, and TCRdb kept only the in-frame ones, dropping some. The data hold tens of thousands of clones, with nearly 99% observed a single time. Cells defined as naive were viable CD3+CD4+ or CD3+CD8+ and CCR7+CD45RA+CD45RO-CD95-CD27+CD28+. The sample comprised naive CD4+ T cells sorted from PBMCs. Receptors were obtained from a man aged 40-55 years in good health, CMV-negative, and a related stem cell transplant donor.

This chain connects TRBV28 to TRBJ1-5; D ambiguous. Germline V gene data show CDR1 as MDHEN and CDR2 as SYDVKM. Trimming took 1 base from V and 7 from J, leaving 14 bases between them. This CDR3 comprises 15 residues. Here the CDR3 reads CASSLLRGTGQPQHF. DNA of the CDR3: TGTGCCAGCAGTTTATTACGGGGAACGGGGCAGCCCCAGCATTTT.

This sequence joins TRBV11-3 and TRBJ2-1, with 8 bases fitting TRBD1. CDR1 is SGHNT and CDR2 is YENEEA in the germline V gene. The CDR3 consists of 16 residues. Unmatched junction bases numbered 16, after V lost 5 bases and J lost 10 bases. CDR3 in amino acids: CASSGRGQGAGGEQFF. CDR3 sequence (DNA): TGTGCCAGCAGCGGAAGGGGTCAGGGGGCCGGAGGAGAGCAGTTCTTC.

This chain links TRBV20-1 with TRBJ2-7; no reliable D call. This CDR3 is 11 amino acids long. Germline V CDR1 and CDR2: DFQATT, SNEGSKA (reference sequence). The V end lost 5 bases, the J end lost 5 bases, and 10 bases lay between the germline ends. The CDR3 DNA sequence: TGCAGTGCTTCGGTCGTGGACGAGCAGTACTTC. It translates to CSASVVDEQYF.

V usage is TRBV7-9 and J usage is TRBJ1-2; 9 bases fit TRBD1. The CDR3 runs to 13 residues. Germline V gene lookup returns CDR1 SEHNR and CDR2 FQNEAQ (reference sequence). V trimming: 7 bases; J trimming: 12 bases; junction bases outside the gene matches: 12. The CDR3 region is CASTKWDRVWHTF. The DNA of the CDR3 is TGTGCCAGCACAAAGTGGGACAGGGTTTGGCACACCTTC. The full variable domain, rest sourced from reference TRBV7-9 and TRBJ1-2, is DTGVSQNPRHKITKRGQNVTFRCDPISEHNRLYWYRQTLGQGPEFLTYFQNEAQLEKSRLLSDRFSAERPKGSFSTLEIQRTEQGDSAMYLCASTKWDRVWHTFGSGTRLTVV.

This chain connects TRBV9 to TRBJ2-7, with 13 bases identical to TRBD2. Trimming took 4 bases from V and 4 from J; bases not matched to a gene: 2. Germline CDR1 SGDLS, CDR2 YYNGEE. CDR3 length: 14 amino acids. CDR3 region: CASSRTSGSYEQYF. In DNA, the CDR3 is TGTGCCAGCAGCCGGACTAGCGGGAGTTACGAGCAGTACTTC.

The CDR3 sequence: CAMGAEGPYNEQFF. Here the CDR3 DNA reads TGTGCCATGGGAGCGGAGGGGCCCTACAATGAGCAGTTCTTC. The J gene is TRBJ2-1, the V gene TRBV10-3; a possible D gene is TRBD2 (6 bases). The CDR3 spans 14 residues. Trimming took off 9 bases at V and 2 bases at J, with 14 bases between the two ends. Germline CDR1 reads ENHRY; CDR2 reads SYGVKD.

The V and J genes are TRBV5-6 and TRBJ1-5; 7 nucleotides agree with TRBD1. The CDR3 consists of 13 residues. The germline V gene encodes CDR1 SGHDT and CDR2 YYEEEE. The V segment lost 5 bases and the J segment 7 bases; nucleotides outside the gene matches: 6. The CDR3 protein is CASSLGGRQPQHF. For the CDR3, the DNA is TGTGCCAGCAGTTTAGGGGGCAGGCAGCCCCAGCATTTT.

CDR3 sequence (DNA): TGTGCCAGCAGCTGGACTAGCGGGAGCTCGCCCCTAACCTACGAGCAGTACTTC. It yields the protein CASSWTSGSSPLTYEQYF. V usage is TRBV7-2 and J usage is TRBJ2-7; 13 bases map to TRBD2. The germline CDR1 and CDR2 sequences are SGHTA and FQGNSA. The CDR3 runs to 18 residues. Trimming took 4 bases from V and 2 from J; bases not matched to a gene: 11.

The gene calls are TRBV7-3 and TRBJ2-1; 9 bases align to TRBD1. From germline, CDR1 is SGHTA and CDR2 FQGTGA. The CDR3 is 17 amino acids. Trimming took 3 bases from V and 8 from J; bases not matched to a gene: 14. The CDR3 is CASSFSPTGTGNDEQFF. CDR3 sequence (DNA): TGTGCCAGCAGCTTTAGCCCGACCGGGACAGGGAACGATGAGCAGTTCTTC. Combining the CDR3 with reference TRBV7-3 and TRBJ2-1 gives the whole variable domain GAGVSQTPSNKVTEKGKYVELRCDPISGHTALYWYRQSLGQGPEFLIYFQGTGAADDSGLPNDRFFAVRPEGSVSTLKIQRTERGDSAVYLCASSFSPTGTGNDEQFFGPGTRLTVL.

The V and J genes are TRBV6-6 and TRBJ1-1; 7 positions agree with TRBD1. Germline V gene lookup returns CDR1 MNHNY and CDR2 SVGAGI (reference sequence). After removal of 7 bases from V and 1 base from J, the junction contained 6 bases not matched to a gene. This CDR3 has 14 residues. The CDR3 loop is CASTWGQRNTEAFF. The CDR3 DNA sequence: TGTGCCAGCACCTGGGGACAGCGGAACACTGAAGCTTTCTTT.

The J gene is TRBJ1-1, the V gene TRBV7-3, with 8 bases fitting TRBD1. V was pared by 5 bases and J by 10 bases, with 9 bases of the junction left unmatched. This CDR3 is 13 amino acids long. Per the germline V gene, CDR1 is SGHTA and CDR2 is FQGTGA. CDR3 loop: CASSVGTGEPAFF. The CDR3 DNA reads TGTGCCAGCAGCGTCGGGACAGGAGAGCCAGCTTTCTTT.

This clone was counted once. The chain recombines TRBV10-3 with TRBJ2-5, with D possibly TRBD2 on 6 matching bases. The V end was cut by 6 bases, the J end by 7 bases, with 15 bases between. CDR1 and CDR2 from the germline V gene are ENHRY and SYGVKD. The CDR3 loop spans 13 amino acids. The CDR3 DNA is TGTGCCATCAGCAGGGAGGTCCCGGGGACCCAGTACTTC. Protein: CAISREVPGTQYF.

This chain links TRBV6-6 with TRBJ2-7, with 7 bases matching TRBD1. The CDR3 consists of 14 residues. The germline CDR1 and CDR2 sequences are MNHNY and SVGAGI (reference sequence). V shed 5 bases and J 4 bases; nucleotides not matched to a gene: 8. DNA of the CDR3: TGTGCCAGCAGTACCGGGACAGATCTATACGAGCAGTACTTC. Translation gives CASSTGTDLYEQYF.

As DNA, the CDR3 is TGTGCCAGCAGTTCGAACAGGTTTAAGATAACTTTGCAGTACTTC. Translating it yields CASSSNRFKITLQYF. This chain connects TRBV27 to TRBJ2-7; possible D gene TRBD1, 5 bases. Trimming took off 4 bases at V and 9 bases at J, with 22 bases between the two ends. CDR1 and CDR2 from the germline V gene are MNHEY and SMNVEV (reference sequence). This CDR3 is built from 15 residues.

CDR3 residues: CATSRILEYLVPNEQYF. The CDR3, as DNA: TGTGCCACCAGCAGGATTCTTGAGTATCTAGTGCCGAACGAGCAGTACTTC. The chain joins TRBV15 to TRBJ2-7; D is unresolved. V was clipped by 3 bases and J by 5 bases, with 23 bases between them. The CDR3 is made up of 17 amino acids. Germline V gives CDR1 LNHNV, CDR2 YYDKDF (reference sequence).

The CDR3 spells CASSYDNLNEKLFF. As DNA, the CDR3 is TGTGCCAGCAGTTACGACAACTTAAATGAAAAACTGTTTTTT. The chain uses TRBV28 and TRBJ1-4; D ambiguous. From germline, CDR1 is MDHEN and CDR2 SYDVKM. The CDR3 runs 14 residues. V lost 4 bases and J lost 5, with 11 bases in between.

V is TRBV15 and J is TRBJ2-2, with D possibly TRBD2 on 5 matching bases. The V end lost 7 bases, the J end lost 6 bases, and 15 bases lay between the germline ends. Per the germline V gene, CDR1 is LNHNV and CDR2 is YYDKDF (reference sequence). This CDR3 has 14 amino acids. The DNA for the CDR3 is TGTGCCACCAATACCGGGGTTCGGGCCGGGGAGCTGTTTTTT. The encoded protein is CATNTGVRAGELFF.

V and J are TRBV5-8 and TRBJ2-2; TRBD1 matches at 10 bases. The CDR3 runs 16 residues. The germline V gene has CDR1 SGHTS and CDR2 YDEGEE. V was clipped by 5 bases and J by 4 bases; unmatched bases: 8. The CDR3 loop reads CASRRGQGISTGELFF. CDR3 nucleotides: TGTGCCAGCAGGCGGGGACAGGGGATTAGCACCGGGGAGCTGTTTTTT. Full variable domain (outside the CDR3, taken from reference TRBV5-8 and TRBJ2-2): EAGVTQSPTHLIKTRGQQATLRCSPISGHTSVYWYQQALGLGLQFLLWYDEGEERNRGNFPPRFSGRQFPNYSSELNVNALELEDSALYLCASRRGQGISTGELFFGEGSRLTVL.

The chain uses TRBV28 and TRBJ1-1; maybe TRBD1 (6 bases). The V gene's germline CDR1 is MDHEN and CDR2 SYDVKM. This CDR3 spans 12 amino acids. The V end was cut by 6 bases, the J end by 6 bases, with 11 bases between. CDR3 DNA sequence: TGTGCCAGCAGGGTGCCAGGGGCTGAAGCTTTCTTT. Translation: CASRVPGAEAFF.

CDR3 sequence reads: CASSLRTSGQSFSPLHF. Here the CDR3 DNA reads TGTGCCAGCAGCTTACGTACCTCGGGACAGAGCTTTTCACCCCTCCACTTT. The chain carries TRBV11-2 and TRBJ1-6; TRBD1 agrees at 7 bases. V lost 2 bases to trimming and J lost 9 bases; unmatched junction nucleotides: 13. This CDR3 has 17 residues. The germline V gene has CDR1 SGHAT and CDR2 FQNNGV.

The genes are TRBV18 and TRBJ2-7; D is uncertain. From germline, CDR1 is KGHSH and CDR2 LQKENI. V lost 3 bases and J 2 bases, leaving 17 bases between the germline ends. The CDR3 covers 16 residues. The DNA of the CDR3 is TGTGCCAGCTCACCTAACGATCCAGGTGCAACCTACGAGCAGTACTTC. This codes for CASSPNDPGATYEQYF.

The chain combines TRBV30 with TRBJ2-3; 8 bases map to TRBD1. This CDR3 has 12 residues. In germline, CDR1 is GTSNPN, CDR2 SVGIG (reference sequence). With 3 bases clipped from V and 9 bases from J, the junction kept 5 bases outside the gene matches. This chain's CDR3 is CAWSTRTGTQYF. CDR3 sequence (DNA): TGTGCCTGGAGCACTCGGACAGGGACGCAGTATTTT.